The 18 T cell receptor beta chains listed next were all sequenced from one sample in a study of early T cells in non-severe SARS-CoV-2 infection. TCRdb redid the calling of the 5' RACE reads with MiXCR, one entry per CDR3 protein. In the table there are roughly 55,000 distinct CDR3 sequences, around a tenth of which are singletons. The sequenced material came from whole blood. These TCRs come from an adult who was a healthcare worker with PCR-confirmed SARS-CoV-2 infection or an uninfected control (not recorded which).

There are many counts of this clonotype. The chain links TRBV7-9 to TRBJ2-1, with 7 bases matching TRBD2. The length of the CDR3 is 15 residues. J lost 7 bases, V lost 4 bases, and 10 bases had no gene match. Germline loops: CDR1 SEHNR, CDR2 FQNEAQ (reference sequence). CDR3 in DNA: TGTGCCAGCAGCTGGGGCTGGCGGGAGCATAATGAGCAGTTCTTC. Translated: CASSWGWREHNEQFF.

This clonotype has only a few counts. The rearrangement joins TRBV3-1 to TRBJ2-5; perhaps TRBD2 as D (5 bases). Trimming removed 0 bases at V and 6 bases at J, with 17 bases between. CDR1 and CDR2 (germline): LGHDT, YNNKEL (reference sequence). CDR3 length: 16 amino acids. The CDR3 bases are TGTGCCAGCAGCCAAGAATCGGGGATGGTCGGGAAGACCCAGTACTTC. Protein product: CASSQESGMVGKTQYF.

This chain uses TRBV7-8 with TRBJ1-4; 8 bases map to TRBD1. Germline lookup yields CDR1 SGHVS and CDR2 FQNEAQ. V shed 4 bases and J 8 bases; nucleotides not matched to a gene: 9. The CDR3 is 15 residues long. The CDR3 DNA sequence: TGTGCCAGCAGCTCTCTCGACAGGGGTCAGGAAAAACTGTTTTTT. Translation: CASSSLDRGQEKLFF.

This chain uses TRBV2 with TRBJ2-3; 11 bases fit TRBD1. V dropped 3 bases and J dropped 6; count of bases not matched to a gene: 5. The CDR3 length is 15 residues. Germline V CDR1 and CDR2: SNHLY, FYNNEI. This CDR3 reads CASSDRTGGMDTQYF. CDR3 in DNA: TGTGCCAGCAGTGATAGGACAGGGGGCATGGATACGCAGTATTTT.

CDR3 protein: CASSQGGRSYNEQFF. The CDR3 nucleotides read TGCGCCAGCAGCCAAGGTGGCCGCTCCTACAATGAGCAGTTCTTC. The V gene is TRBV4-1, the J gene TRBJ2-1, with D unclear. This CDR3 region has 15 residues. Germline V gives CDR1 MGHRA, CDR2 YSYEKL. With 1 base removed from V and 0 bases from J, the gap between germline ends came to 7 bases.

This clonotype was counted many times. The rearrangement joins TRBV25-1 to TRBJ1-2, with unresolved D. Trimming pared 4 bases from V and 5 bases from J, leaving 11 bases between. Germline loops: CDR1 MGHDK, CDR2 SYGVNS. The CDR3 extends over 13 amino acids. The CDR3 sequence: CASSAGGWYGYTF. CDR3 nucleotide sequence: TGTGCCAGCAGTGCGGGTGGATGGTATGGCTACACCTTC.

The genes are TRBV7-9 and TRBJ2-1, with TRBD2 identical over 8 bases. The ends lost 1 base at V and 4 bases at J; junction bases unmatched: 6. This CDR3 is 16 amino acids long. The germline V gene has CDR1 SEHNR and CDR2 FQNEAQ (reference sequence). The CDR3: CASSLVQAGEYNEQFF. CDR3 DNA: TGTGCCAGCAGCTTAGTGCAAGCGGGGGAGTACAATGAGCAGTTCTTC.

The chain has TRBV9 and TRBJ2-7; D is ambiguous. V shed 0 bases and J shed 3 bases, with 7 bases lying between them. The CDR3 contains 13 residues. Looked up from germline, CDR1 is SGDLS and CDR2 is YYNGEE. CDR3 region: CASSVDDLYEQYF. The CDR3 coding sequence is TGTGCCAGCAGCGTAGACGACCTCTACGAGCAGTACTTC.

V usage is TRBV28 and J usage is TRBJ2-2; the D is unclear. Germline V gene data show CDR1 as MDHEN and CDR2 as SYDVKM. V was pared by 5 bases and J by 4 bases, with 14 bases between. The CDR3 length is 15 residues. CDR3 bases: TGTGCCAGCAGTCCCCCCATGGGTCCCACCGGGGAGCTGTTTTTT. As protein: CASSPPMGPTGELFF.

At least ten counts were recorded for this clonotype. J is TRBJ2-5 and V is TRBV5-6, with a tentative D call TRBD1 (6 bases). Looked up from germline, CDR1 is SGHDT and CDR2 is YYEEEE. This CDR3 region has 16 residues. The V end was cut by 4 bases, the J end by 3 bases, with 19 bases between. The CDR3 DNA is TGTGCCAGCAGCCGGGTGGGGGCAGCGGCTAAAGAGACCCAGTACTTC. Protein product: CASSRVGAAAKETQYF.

This clonotype was found many times. The chain joins TRBV5-4 to TRBJ2-1, with a possible D match to TRBD1 (5 bases). Trimming took off 4 bases at V and 3 bases at J, with 14 bases between the two ends. The CDR3 contains 15 residues. Germline lookup yields CDR1 SGHNT and CDR2 YYREEE (reference sequence). CDR3 sequence: CASSRSSDSYNEQFF. The DNA of the CDR3 is TGTGCCAGCAGCCGATCGTCTGACAGCTACAATGAGCAGTTCTTC.

This clonotype was counted many times. This rearrangement joins TRBV18 to TRBJ2-2; no firm D call. The CDR3 spans 13 residues. V was cut by 1 base and J by 6 bases, with 6 bases left in between. In germline, CDR1 is KGHSH, CDR2 LQKENI. Here the CDR3 DNA reads TGTGCCAGCTCACCACAGGGTGCCGGGGAGCTGTTTTTT. Translating gives CASSPQGAGELFF.

This clonotype occurred many times. The chain couples TRBV4-2 to TRBJ2-5; no definite D call. Germline V gives CDR1 LGHNA, CDR2 YNFKEQ. V was pared by 0 bases and J by 1 base, with 9 bases between. This CDR3 comprises 15 residues. CDR3 nucleotides: TGTGCCAGCAGCCAAGATCGAGGCAGCCAAGAGACCCAGTACTTC. Protein: CASSQDRGSQETQYF.

The chain couples TRBV5-4 to TRBJ1-1, with a weak D call TRBD1 (6 bases). Germline CDR1 is SGHNT and CDR2 is YYREEE (reference sequence). V shed 4 bases and J shed 5 bases, with 15 bases lying between them. The CDR3 is made up of 14 amino acids. This CDR3 is CASSNRQEWTEAFF. Here the CDR3 DNA reads TGTGCCAGCAGCAACCGACAGGAGTGGACTGAAGCTTTCTTT.

This clonotype was seen a few times. V usage is TRBV9 and J usage is TRBJ2-1; 11 nucleotides agree with TRBD2. V was clipped by 0 bases and J by 8 bases; unmatched bases: 10. The CDR3 runs 17 residues. The germline V gene encodes CDR1 SGDLS and CDR2 YYNGEE. In DNA, the CDR3 is TGTGCCAGCAGCGTAGATCCCGGGCTAGCGGGGGGCGATGAGCAGTTCTTC. Amino acid sequence: CASSVDPGLAGGDEQFF. Supplemented by reference TRBV9 and TRBJ2-1, the full variable domain reads DSGVTQTPKHLITATGQRVTLRCSPRSGDLSVYWYQQSLDQGLQFLIQYYNGEERAKGNILERFSAQQFPDLHSELNLSSLELGDSALYFCASSVDPGLAGGDEQFFGPGTRLTVL.

The V and J genes are TRBV10-2 and TRBJ1-1, with a weak D call TRBD1 (5 bases). The CDR3 totals 13 residues. Trimming took 3 bases from V and 5 from J, leaving 10 bases between them. Germline CDR1 is WSHSY and CDR2 is SAAADI. CDR3 in DNA: TGCGCCAGCAGTGAAAGGGGAGGGACTGAAGCTTTCTTT. Translated: CASSERGGTEAFF.

This chain joins TRBV28 and TRBJ2-3; D call uncertain. CDR1 and CDR2 from the germline V gene are MDHEN and SYDVKM. The CDR3 runs 12 residues. V was pared by 2 bases and J by 6 bases, with 6 bases between. CDR3 in amino acids: CASSLIGDTQYF. The DNA for the CDR3 is TGTGCCAGCAGTTTAATTGGGGATACGCAGTATTTT.

This clonotype came up many times. This chain uses TRBV7-2 with TRBJ2-2; TRBD1 matches at 7 bases. V trimming: 1 base; J trimming: 0 bases; junction bases outside the gene matches: 5. The CDR3 has 17 residues. Germline assignment: CDR1 SGHTA and CDR2 FQGNSA. CDR3 in amino acids: CASSLVFGTANTGELFF. The DNA for the CDR3 is TGTGCCAGCAGCTTAGTGTTTGGGACAGCGAACACCGGGGAGCTGTTTTTT.